This T cell receptor beta chain was recorded in a study of PD-L1 blockade in urothelial cancer. The overall study: The researchers analyzed blood 3 weeks (second dose) and 6 weeks after treatment start.

Indicated time point: pretreatment peripheral blood. Here immunoSEQ multiplex PCR was the method, and the copy in TCRdb shows in-frame clones only, minus some. The sample has about 43,000 clones; over 75% are singletons. The sequence was collected from a man between 60 and 75 years old with urothelial cancer. The input for sequencing was PBMCs, taken around atezolizumab (anti-PD-L1) treatment.

Here the CDR3 DNA reads TGTGCCAGCAGCCTAGTAGCGGGGAATGAGCAGTTCTTC. As protein: CASSLVAGNEQFF. V usage is TRBV7-2 and J usage is TRBJ2-1, with 8 nucleotides matching TRBD2. The length of the CDR3 is 13 residues. Trimming cost V 5 bases and J 7 bases; bases outside gene matches: 4. Per the germline V gene, CDR1 is SGHTA and CDR2 is FQGNSA.